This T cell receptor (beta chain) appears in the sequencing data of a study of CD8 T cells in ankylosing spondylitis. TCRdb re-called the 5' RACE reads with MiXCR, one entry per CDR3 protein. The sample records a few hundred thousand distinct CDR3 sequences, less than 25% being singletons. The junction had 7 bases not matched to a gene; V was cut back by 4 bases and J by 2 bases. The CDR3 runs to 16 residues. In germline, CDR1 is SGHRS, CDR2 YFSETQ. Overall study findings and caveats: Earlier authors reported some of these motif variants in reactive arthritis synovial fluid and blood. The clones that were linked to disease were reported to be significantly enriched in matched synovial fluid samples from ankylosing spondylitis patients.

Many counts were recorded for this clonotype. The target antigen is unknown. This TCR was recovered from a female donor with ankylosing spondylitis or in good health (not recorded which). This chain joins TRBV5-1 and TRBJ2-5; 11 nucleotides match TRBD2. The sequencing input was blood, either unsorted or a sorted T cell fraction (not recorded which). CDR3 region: CASSVTSGELQETQYF. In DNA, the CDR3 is TGCGCCAGCAGCGTGACTAGCGGGGAATTACAAGAGACCCAGTACTTC.